This T cell receptor (beta chain) was sequenced for a study of HIV-infected patients and healthy controls (dated by TCRdb to 2013 to 2014). In terms of the full investigation: After three months of therapy, CD4 counts in about 90% of the 16 patients increased to a modest but significant degree while remaining below normal ranges. CD8 counts did not change consistently during early therapy, while the CD4:CD8 ratio increased slightly. Viral load became undetectable in 11 of 16 patients by the second bleed and in all patients after a further year of therapy. Patients lacked overall T-cell lymphocytopenia, and total CDR3 counts per chain did not differ significantly from controls. Whether deep TCR repertoire sequencing of small blood samples from HIV patients could capture immune perturbation and reconstitution was tested in the study. Here is what the overall study found, with its caveats: MAIT cell alpha-chain CDR3s were present at high frequency in healthy controls but severely depleted in HIV+ repertoires. Processing included only sixteen HIV-infected individuals, and this was regarded by the authors as a major limit on how widely the findings apply. Oligoclonality may be reflected in the significantly higher mean Gini indices of HIV-infected repertoires compared with controls. The study did not determine donor HLA types. Size-matched repertoire data did not replicate the apparent post-therapy recovery of the Gini index in HIV-infected patients. HIV-associated CDR3s exhibited a significant reduction in frequency during therapy, whereas CMV-associated CDR3s exhibited no significant change, although the majority increased in frequency. By Jaccard index and by the count of highly shared sequences, healthy controls shared more CDR3s between individuals than HIV+ patients did. Differing numbers of distinct sequences in patients and controls hindered comparison, and size-matching assigned excessive weight to rare events in the HIV-infected data. Alpha-beta chain pairing was not determined in the samples. The observed differences in diversity could not be explained by the slight differences in age and sex profiles between the study cohorts. Compared with untreated HIV+ repertoires, healthy control repertoires had roughly threefold more distinct CDR3s and a higher Shannon diversity. Compared with controls, HIV-infected patients showed significantly different mean usage of eight alpha and eight beta V genes. The use of whole blood limited sequencing depth and precluded separation of the dynamics of distinct T-cell subpopulations.

From the cysteine up to the phenylalanine, the CDR3 has a length of 15 residues. Just the 45-base CDR3 DNA is kept, in frame starting at base 1. The CDR1 and CDR2 encoded by the germline V gene (reference sequence) are SEHNR and FQNEAQ. From V the trimming removes 1 base and from J it removes 5 bases, while the gene matches leave 1 base of the junction unaccounted for. Whole blood was used without fractionating the cells, so the repertoire represented all peripheral T cells without sorting. For RNA extraction, about 2.3 ml of peripheral blood was collected into Tempus tubes. The study enrolled HIV-infected adults who had not yet received antiretroviral therapy and were about to begin treatment, and it processed the first sixteen eligible patients. Patients were deemed ineligible for enrollment if they had febrile or AIDS-related illness, tumors, hepatitis B or C coinfection, immunomodulatory therapy, recent vaccination or treatment interruptions. Residual genomic DNA was removed with the TURBO-DNase kit and globin mRNA was depleted with GLOBINclear. Just before antiretroviral therapy was started, pretreatment blood was collected from HIV-infected patients.

This clonotype is characterized as medium-sized (0.01 to 0.1%). Its antigen has not been determined. Base qualities are missing; no much larger clone stands one base away. Approximately 0.5 ug RNA was reverse transcribed with SuperScript III using primers against the alpha and beta constant regions. Separate alpha and beta chain libraries were made by chain-specific third strand synthesis with multiplexing indices. The protocol used a single primer pair to amplify all rearrangements within a chain, which avoided primer bias, and attached molecular barcodes to each cDNA molecule. Purified cDNA was ligated with T4 RNA Ligase 1 onto a 5' RACE adapter bearing a random hexamer and the SP2 sequencing primer site. Second strand synthesis was performed with Phusion polymerase and primed from the SP2 site, and slow temperature ramps were applied to favor optimal annealing. Two random hexamer sequences, both added before amplification and joined together, made up the 12-nucleotide barcode of each molecule. A brief initial PCR introduced P5 and P7 adapter elements together with a second index, and a roughly 25-cycle amplification PCR using P5s and P7 primers was subsequently performed. The libraries went through roughly 28 PCR cycles in total, were quantified on a Qubit, were sized on a Bioanalyzer, and were diluted to 4 nM. Normalized libraries were sequenced on an Illumina MiSeq with 2 x 250 paired-end kits. Into around 9.5 ul Tris-Cl, the reverse transcription reactions were eluted following cleanup on MinElute columns. Adapter ligations ran for 23 hours at 16 degrees C and were afterwards cleaned with AMPure XP beads at a 1:1 ratio. Under the source paper's analysis protocol: Demultiplexed FASTQ files were processed with a modified Decombinator by which V, J, insert and barcode information was output. Sequences that shared a barcode but differed from the dominant sequence were treated as errors and discarded, and barcodes were clustered at Levenshtein distance 3 and counted to estimate the original cDNA molecules. The R packages ineq, vegan, igraph and RCytoscape were used for downstream analyses, together with IMGT nomenclature and CDR3 definitions. To avoid skew from clonal expansion, each TCR was counted once, and V gene usage was computed over distinct sequences. Similarity networks connected unique CDR3 amino acid sequences within a donor whenever two sequences differed by a single Levenshtein edit. The authors compiled published HIV-specific CDR3s (more than 90 alpha, roughly 700 beta) and CMV-specific CDR3s (around 14 alpha, fewer than 300 beta) and searched for them in the repertoires. Random subsampling to size-matched repertoires demonstrated that the decreased diversity in patients did not result from their lower sequence numbers. TCRdb trimmed the raw reads at Q25, called clones with MiXCR and kept productive beta chains. Rows merge per CDR3 protein into single entries with the most common DNA and genes. The V and J calls were not made by the authors but by TCRdb's processing. The sample table contains approximately 5,400 distinct CDR3 sequences; only one count was recorded for under 25% of them. About 25% of the sample lies in the top ten.

Specimen: blood, collected before antiretroviral therapy. The chain couples TRBV7-9 to TRBJ2-1; 11 bases in the middle match TRBD2. The source of this sequence is an adult with HIV infection. The CDR3 region has the sequence CASSLVTSGDNEQFF. The nucleotide sequence reads as follows: TGTGCCAGCAGCTTAGTGACTAGCGGGGACAATGAGCAGTTCTTC.